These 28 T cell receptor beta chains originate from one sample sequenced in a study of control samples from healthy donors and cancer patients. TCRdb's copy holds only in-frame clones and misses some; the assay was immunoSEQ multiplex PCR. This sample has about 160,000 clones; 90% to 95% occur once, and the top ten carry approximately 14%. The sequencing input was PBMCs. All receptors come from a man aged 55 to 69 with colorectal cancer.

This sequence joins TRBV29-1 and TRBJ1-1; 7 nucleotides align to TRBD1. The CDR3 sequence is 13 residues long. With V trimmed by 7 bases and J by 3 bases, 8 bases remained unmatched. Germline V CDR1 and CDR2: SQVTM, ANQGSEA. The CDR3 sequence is CSARQGGDTEAFF. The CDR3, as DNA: TGCAGCGCCAGACAGGGCGGAGACACTGAAGCTTTCTTT.

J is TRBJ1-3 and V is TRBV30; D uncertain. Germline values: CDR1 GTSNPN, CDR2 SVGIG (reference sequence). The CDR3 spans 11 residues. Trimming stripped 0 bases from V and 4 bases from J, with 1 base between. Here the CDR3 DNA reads TGTGCCTGGAGTGTCGGAAACACCATATATTTT. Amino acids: CAWSVGNTIYF. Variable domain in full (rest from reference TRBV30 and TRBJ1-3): SQTIHQWPATLVQPVGSPLSLECTVEGTSNPNLYWYRQAAGRGLQLLFYSVGIGQISSEVPQNLSASRPQDRQFILSSKKLLLSDSGFYLCAWSVGNTIYFGEGSWLTVV.

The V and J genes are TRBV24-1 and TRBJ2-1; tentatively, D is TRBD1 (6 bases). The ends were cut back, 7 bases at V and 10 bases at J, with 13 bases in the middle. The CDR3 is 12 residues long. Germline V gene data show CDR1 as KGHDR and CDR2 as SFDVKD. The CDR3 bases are TGTGCCACCAGGGCTGAAGGGACAGAGCAGTTCTTC. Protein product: CATRAEGTEQFF.

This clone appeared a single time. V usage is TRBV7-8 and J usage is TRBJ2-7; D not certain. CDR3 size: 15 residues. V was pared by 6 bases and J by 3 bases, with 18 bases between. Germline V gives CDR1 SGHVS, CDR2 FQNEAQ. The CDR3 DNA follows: TGTGCCAGCAGTTTGGGAATCGGCAGACTCTACGAGCAGTACTTC. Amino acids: CASSLGIGRLYEQYF.

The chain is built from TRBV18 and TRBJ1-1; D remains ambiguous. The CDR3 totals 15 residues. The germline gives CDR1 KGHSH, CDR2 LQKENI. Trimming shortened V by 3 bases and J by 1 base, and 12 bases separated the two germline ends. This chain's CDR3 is CASSPTVQPNTEAFF. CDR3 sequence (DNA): TGTGCCAGCTCACCCACAGTACAACCGAACACTGAAGCTTTCTTT. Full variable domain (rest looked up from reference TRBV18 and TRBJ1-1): NAGVMQNPRHLVRRRGQEARLRCSPMKGHSHVYWYRQLPEEGLKFMVYLQKENIIDESGMPKERFSAEFPKEGPSILRIQQVVRGDSAAYFCASSPTVQPNTEAFFGQGTRLTVV.

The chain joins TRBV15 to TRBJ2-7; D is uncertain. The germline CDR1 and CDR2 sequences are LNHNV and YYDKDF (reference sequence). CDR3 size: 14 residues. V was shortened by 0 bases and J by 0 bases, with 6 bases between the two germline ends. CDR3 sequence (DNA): TGTGCCACCAGCAGAGAGGTGGACTCCTACGAGCAGTACTTC. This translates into CATSREVDSYEQYF. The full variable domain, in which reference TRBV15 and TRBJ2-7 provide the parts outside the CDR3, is DAMVIQNPRYQVTQFGKPVTLSCSQTLNHNVMYWYQQKSSQAPKLLFHYYDKDFNNEADTPDNFQSRRPNTSFCFLDIRSPGLGDTAMYLCATSREVDSYEQYFGPGTRLTVT.

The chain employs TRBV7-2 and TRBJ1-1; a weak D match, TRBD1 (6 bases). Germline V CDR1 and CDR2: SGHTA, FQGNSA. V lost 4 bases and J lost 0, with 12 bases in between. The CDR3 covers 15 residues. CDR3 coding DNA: TGTGCCAGCAGCTCCGGTGGGGGGCTGAACACTGAAGCTTTCTTT. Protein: CASSSGGGLNTEAFF. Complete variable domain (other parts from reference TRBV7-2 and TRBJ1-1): GAGVSQSPSNKVTEKGKDVELRCDPISGHTALYWYRQSLGQGLEFLIYFQGNSAPDKSGLPSDRFSAERTGGSVSTLTIQRTQQEDSAVYLCASSSGGGLNTEAFFGQGTRLTVV.

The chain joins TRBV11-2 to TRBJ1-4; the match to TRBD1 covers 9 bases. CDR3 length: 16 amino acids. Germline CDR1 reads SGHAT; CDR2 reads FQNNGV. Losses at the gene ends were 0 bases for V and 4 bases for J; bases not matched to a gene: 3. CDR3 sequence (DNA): TGTGCCAGCAGCTTAGAGGGGACAGGGTTTAATGAAAAACTGTTTTTT. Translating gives CASSLEGTGFNEKLFF. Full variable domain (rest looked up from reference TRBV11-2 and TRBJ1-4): EAGVAQSPRYKIIEKRQSVAFWCNPISGHATLYWYQQILGQGPKLLIQFQNNGVVDDSQLPKDRFSAERLKGVDSTLKIQPAKLEDSAVYLCASSLEGTGFNEKLFFGSGTQLSVL.

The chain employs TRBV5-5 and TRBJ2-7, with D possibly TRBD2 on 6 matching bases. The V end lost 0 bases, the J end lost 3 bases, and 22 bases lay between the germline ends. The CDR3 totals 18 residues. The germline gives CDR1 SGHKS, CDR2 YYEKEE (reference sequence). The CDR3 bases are TGTGCCAGCAGCTTGGAAATAACCGGGGCAGAAGCGGGCTACGAGCAGTACTTC. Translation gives CASSLEITGAEAGYEQYF.

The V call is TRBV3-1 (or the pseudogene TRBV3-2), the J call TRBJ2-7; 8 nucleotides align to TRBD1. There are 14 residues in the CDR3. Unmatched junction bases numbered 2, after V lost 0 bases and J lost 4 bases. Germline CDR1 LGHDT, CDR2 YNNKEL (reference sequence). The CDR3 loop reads CASSQDHRGYEQYF. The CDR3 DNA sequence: TGTGCCAGCAGCCAAGACCACAGGGGGTACGAGCAGTACTTC.

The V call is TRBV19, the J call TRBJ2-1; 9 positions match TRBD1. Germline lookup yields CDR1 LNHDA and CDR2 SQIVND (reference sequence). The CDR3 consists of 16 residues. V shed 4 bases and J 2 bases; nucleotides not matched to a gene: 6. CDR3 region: CASSTTGQGPYNEQFF. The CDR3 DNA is TGTGCCAGTAGTACCACGGGACAGGGACCCTACAATGAGCAGTTCTTC.

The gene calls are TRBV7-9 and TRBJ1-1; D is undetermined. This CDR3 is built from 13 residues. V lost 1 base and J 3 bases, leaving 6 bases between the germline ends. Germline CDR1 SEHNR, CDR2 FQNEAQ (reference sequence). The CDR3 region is CASSLVLDTEAFF. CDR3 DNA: TGTGCCAGCAGCTTAGTACTAGACACTGAAGCTTTCTTT.

The CDR3 loop reads CASSSPGRKRNTEAFF. CDR3 in DNA: TGTGCCAGCAGCTCCCCCGGACGGAAAAGAAACACTGAAGCTTTCTTT. The chain uses TRBV9 and TRBJ1-1; no reliable D call. The V gene's germline CDR1 is SGDLS and CDR2 YYNGEE. The CDR3 runs 16 residues. Trimming took 4 bases from V and 2 from J, leaving 18 bases between them.

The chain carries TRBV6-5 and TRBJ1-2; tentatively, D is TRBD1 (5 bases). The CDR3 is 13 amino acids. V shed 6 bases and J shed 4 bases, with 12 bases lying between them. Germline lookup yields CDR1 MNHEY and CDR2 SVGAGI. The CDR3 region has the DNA TGTGCCAGCAGCGCTGGACACTTCTATGGCTACACCTTC. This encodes CASSAGHFYGYTF.

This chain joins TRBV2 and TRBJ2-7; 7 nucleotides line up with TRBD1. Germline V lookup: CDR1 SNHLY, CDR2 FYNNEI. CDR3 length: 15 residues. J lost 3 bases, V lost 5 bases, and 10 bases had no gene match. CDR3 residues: CASSPSEGGFYEQYF. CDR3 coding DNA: TGTGCCAGCAGTCCTTCAGAAGGGGGCTTCTACGAGCAGTACTTC.

As DNA, the CDR3 is TGTGCCAGCAGTTACTCCCCCGGGACAGGCAAGTTCTTC. Translating it yields CASSYSPGTGKFF. V gene TRBV27 combines with J gene TRBJ2-1; 8 bases align to TRBD1. Germline V gives CDR1 MNHEY, CDR2 SMNVEV (reference sequence). CDR3 size: 13 residues. V dropped 4 bases and J dropped 14; count of bases not matched to a gene: 10.

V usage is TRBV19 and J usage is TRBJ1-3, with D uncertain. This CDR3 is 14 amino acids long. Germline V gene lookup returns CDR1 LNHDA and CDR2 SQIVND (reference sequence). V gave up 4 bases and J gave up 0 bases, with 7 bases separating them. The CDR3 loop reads CASSNSYSGNTIYF. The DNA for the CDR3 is TGTGCCAGTAGTAACAGCTACTCTGGAAACACCATATATTTT.

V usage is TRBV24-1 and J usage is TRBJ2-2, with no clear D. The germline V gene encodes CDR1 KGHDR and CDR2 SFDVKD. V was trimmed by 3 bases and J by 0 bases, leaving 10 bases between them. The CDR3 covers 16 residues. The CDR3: CATSDAGPANTGELFF. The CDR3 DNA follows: TGTGCCACCAGTGATGCCGGGCCCGCGAACACCGGGGAGCTGTTTTTT.

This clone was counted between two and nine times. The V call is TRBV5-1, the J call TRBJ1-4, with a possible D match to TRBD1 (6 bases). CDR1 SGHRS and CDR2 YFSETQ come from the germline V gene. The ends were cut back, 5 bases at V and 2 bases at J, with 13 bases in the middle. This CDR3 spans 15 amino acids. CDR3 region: CASRPTGGTNEKLFF. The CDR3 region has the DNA TGCGCCAGCAGGCCGACAGGAGGCACTAATGAAAAACTGTTTTTT.

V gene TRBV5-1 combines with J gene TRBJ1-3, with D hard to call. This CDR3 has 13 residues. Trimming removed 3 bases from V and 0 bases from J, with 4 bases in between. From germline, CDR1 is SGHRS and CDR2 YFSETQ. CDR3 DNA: TGCGCCAGCAGCTCAGGCTCTGGAAACACCATATATTTT. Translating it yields CASSSGSGNTIYF. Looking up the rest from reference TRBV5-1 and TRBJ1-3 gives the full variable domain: KAGVTQTPRYLIKTRGQQVTLSCSPISGHRSVSWYQQTPGQGLQFLFEYFSETQRNKGNFPGRFSGRQFSNSRSEMNVSTLELGDSALYLCASSSGSGNTIYFGEGSWLTVV.

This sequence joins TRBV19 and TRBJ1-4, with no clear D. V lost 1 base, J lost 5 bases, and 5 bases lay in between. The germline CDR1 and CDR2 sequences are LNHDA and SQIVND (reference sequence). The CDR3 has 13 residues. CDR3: CASSIVGNEKLFF. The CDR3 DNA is TGTGCCAGTAGTATAGTCGGAAATGAAAAACTGTTTTTT.

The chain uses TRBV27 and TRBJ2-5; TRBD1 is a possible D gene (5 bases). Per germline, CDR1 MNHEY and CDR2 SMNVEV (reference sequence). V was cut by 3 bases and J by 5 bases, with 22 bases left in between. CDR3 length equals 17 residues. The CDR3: CASSFSSLQGVQETQYF. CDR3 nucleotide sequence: TGTGCCAGCAGTTTTTCCTCTCTCCAGGGTGTTCAGGAGACCCAGTACTTC.

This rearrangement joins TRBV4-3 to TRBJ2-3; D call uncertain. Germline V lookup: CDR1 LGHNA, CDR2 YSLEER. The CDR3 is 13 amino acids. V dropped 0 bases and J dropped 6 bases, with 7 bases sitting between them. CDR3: CASSQDPGDTQYF. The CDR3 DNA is TGCGCCAGCAGCCAAGACCCTGGGGATACGCAGTATTTT.

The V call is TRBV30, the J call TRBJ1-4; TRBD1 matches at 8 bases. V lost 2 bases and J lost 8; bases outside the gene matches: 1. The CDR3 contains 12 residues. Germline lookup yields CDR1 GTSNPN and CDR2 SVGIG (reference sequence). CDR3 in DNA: TGTGCCTGGAGTCGACAGGGGGAAAAACTGTTTTTT. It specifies CAWSRQGEKLFF.

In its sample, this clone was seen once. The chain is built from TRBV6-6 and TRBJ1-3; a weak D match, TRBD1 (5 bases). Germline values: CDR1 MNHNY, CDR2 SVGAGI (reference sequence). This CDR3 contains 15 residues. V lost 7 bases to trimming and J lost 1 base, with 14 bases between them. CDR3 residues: CASTRQGFSGNTIYF. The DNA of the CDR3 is TGTGCCAGCACAAGGCAGGGATTTTCTGGAAACACCATATATTTT.

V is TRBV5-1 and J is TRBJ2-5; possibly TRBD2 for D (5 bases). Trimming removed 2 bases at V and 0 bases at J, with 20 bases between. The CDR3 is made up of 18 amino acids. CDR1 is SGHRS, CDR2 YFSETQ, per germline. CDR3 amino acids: CASSFRRSPDQYQETQYF. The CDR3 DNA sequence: TGCGCCAGCAGCTTCAGGAGGTCACCAGACCAGTACCAAGAGACCCAGTACTTC.

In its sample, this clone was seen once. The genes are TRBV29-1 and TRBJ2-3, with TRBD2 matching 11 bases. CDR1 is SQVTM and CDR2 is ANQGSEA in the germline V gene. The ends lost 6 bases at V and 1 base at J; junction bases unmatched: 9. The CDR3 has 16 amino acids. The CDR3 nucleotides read TGCAGCGTAGTCCTAGCGGGGGGTGGAGGCACAGATACGCAGTATTTT. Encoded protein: CSVVLAGGGGTDTQYF.

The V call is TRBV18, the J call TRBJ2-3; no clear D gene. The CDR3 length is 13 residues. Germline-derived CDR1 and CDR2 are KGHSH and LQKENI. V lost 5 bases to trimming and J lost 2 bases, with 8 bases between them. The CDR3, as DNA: TGTGCCAGCTCAGAAGTATACACAGATACGCAGTATTTT. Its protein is CASSEVYTDTQYF.